This T cell receptor beta chain was profiled in a study of blood T cell repertoires in COVID-19. Trimming removed 6 bases at V and 1 base at J, with 12 bases between. Germline assignment: CDR1 SGHVS and CDR2 FQNEAQ. The CDR3 has 14 residues. Only in-frame clones appear in the TCRdb table, and some are missing; sequencing was by immunoSEQ multiplex PCR. The sample consists of around 320,000 clones, roughly 91% of them appearing once. This TCR derives from a woman in her twenties or thirties with COVID-19, enrolled during active disease. The chain combines TRBV7-8 with TRBJ1-1; D is possibly TRBD1 (6 bases). Material: peripheral blood. The CDR3 bases are TGTGCCAGCAGTTTATGGACAGAGAACACTGAAGCTTTCTTT. The encoded protein is CASSLWTENTEAFF.